This TCR beta chain originates from a study of PD-L1 blockade in urothelial cancer. Turning to the study itself: At 3 weeks after treatment start (second dose) and again at 6 weeks, blood was analyzed.

Locally advanced or metastatic urothelial carcinoma affected the patients. Assay: immunoSEQ multiplex PCR; the TCRdb copy retains only in-frame clones and omits some. The sample carries 35,000 to 45,000 clones, 88% recorded once. J gave up 4 bases and V 7 bases, and 22 bases lay outside the gene matches. Germline V gene sequence: CDR1 SNHLY, CDR2 FYNNEI. There are 19 residues in the CDR3. This sample comprised PBMCs, obtained around atezolizumab (anti-PD-L1) treatment. The sequence came from a woman aged 55-69 years with urothelial cancer. The chain uses TRBV2 and TRBJ2-3, with 8 nucleotides matching TRBD2. The CDR3 here is CASTEGTSFRRGTADTQYF. The CDR3 DNA follows: TGTGCCAGCACAGAGGGGACTAGTTTTCGGCGAGGTACGGCAGATACGCAGTATTTT.